This TCR beta chain comes out of a study of OX40 agonist ivuxolimab in advanced cancers. On the study more broadly: The study treated patients with ivuxolimab, an agonistic anti-OX40 (CD134) antibody. Subjects had a mean age of around 60 years, with a range of roughly 23 to 79; more than 75% were male.

Libraries were prepared by immunoSEQ multiplex PCR; TCRdb keeps only in-frame clonotypes and omits some of them. The sample yields 15,000 to 25,000 clones, 83% seen once. Notes on this clone: The antigen is undetermined.

The CDR3 contains 15 residues. V was trimmed by 0 bases and J by 0 bases, leaving 7 bases between them. CDR1 and CDR2 (germline): SGHDT, YYEEEE. Study-level findings and limits: With doses of 0.1 to 3.0 mg/kg, CD4+ and CD8+ blood T cells had undergone clonal expansion by week 6.

This chain uses TRBV5-6 with TRBJ2-1, with D uncertain. The starting material was CD4+ or CD8+ T cells sorted from blood, obtained in a trial of the OX40 agonist ivuxolimab. This clonotype originated in an adult with an advanced solid tumor such as melanoma, head and neck, liver or kidney cancer. The CDR3 sequence is CASSLVGSSYNEQFF. CDR3 DNA: TGTGCCAGCAGCTTGGTGGGCAGCTCCTACAATGAGCAGTTCTTC.